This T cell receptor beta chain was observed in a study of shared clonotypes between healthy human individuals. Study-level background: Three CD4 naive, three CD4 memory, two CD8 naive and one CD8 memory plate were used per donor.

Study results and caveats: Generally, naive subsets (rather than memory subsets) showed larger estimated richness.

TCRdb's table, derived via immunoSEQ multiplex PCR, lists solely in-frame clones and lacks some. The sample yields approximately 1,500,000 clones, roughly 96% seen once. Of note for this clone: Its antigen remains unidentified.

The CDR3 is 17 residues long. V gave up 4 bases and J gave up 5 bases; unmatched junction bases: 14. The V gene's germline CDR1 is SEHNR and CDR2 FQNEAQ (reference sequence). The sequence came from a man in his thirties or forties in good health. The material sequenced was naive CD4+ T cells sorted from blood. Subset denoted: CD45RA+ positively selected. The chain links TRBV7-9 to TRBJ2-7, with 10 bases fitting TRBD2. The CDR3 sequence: CASSSQGPSGSNNEQYF. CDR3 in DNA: TGTGCCAGCAGCTCCCAGGGTCCTAGCGGGAGCAACAACGAGCAGTACTTC.